A selection of T cell receptor beta chains follows, all from one sample in a study of neoadjuvant anti-PD-1 for oral cavity cancer. Libraries were prepared by immunoSEQ multiplex PCR; TCRdb keeps only in-frame clonotypes and omits some of them. The sample lists 55,000 to 80,000 clones; about 83% were seen once. Specimen: PBMCs, collected before nivolumab (anti-PD-1) treatment. The receptors here all came from a person aged 40 to 85 with oral cavity squamous cell carcinoma. Each CDR3 is given with its conserved first and last residue. A D gene is named only where the DNA matches it firmly. Rows may omit the clone size; those that give it use once, few, many or a size class.

NA	TRBV11-2	NA	TRBJ1-6	CASSLQQVQSPLHF	TGTGCCAGCAGCTTGCAGCAGGTCCAGTCACCCCTCCACTTT
NA	TRBV14	few	TRBJ2-7	CASSQENSRDPRPPYEQYF	TGTGCCAGCAGCCAAGAAAATAGTCGGGACCCCCGTCCTCCTTACGAGCAGTACTTC
NA	TRBV6-6	few	TRBJ2-2	CASSYIRAGELFF	TGTGCCAGCAGTTACATCCGTGCCGGGGAGCTGTTTTTT
NA	TRBV5-6	NA	TRBJ2-7	CASSRGAAYEQYF	TGTGCCAGCAGCCGGGGGGCAGCCTACGAGCAGTACTTC
TRBD2	TRBV29-1	NA	TRBJ2-1	CSVLPTSGTYNEQFF	TGCAGCGTACTTCCGACTAGCGGGACCTACAATGAGCAGTTCTTC
NA	TRBV7-2	NA	TRBJ1-5	CASSLALGSLSSNYMPQHF	TGTGCCAGCAGCTTAGCCCTGGGGAGTCTAAGTTCTAACTATATGCCCCAGCATTTT
NA	TRBV19	NA	TRBJ2-2	CASSTRTTGELFF	TGTGCCAGTAGTACAAGGACCACCGGGGAGCTGTTTTTT
NA	TRBV27	few	TRBJ1-5	CAVGGLGQPQHF	TGTGCCGTAGGGGGTCTCGGTCAGCCCCAGCATTTT
NA	TRBV25-1	NA	TRBJ1-1	CASSEFGPNPSPEAFF	TGTGCCAGCAGTGAATTTGGCCCAAACCCATCGCCTGAAGCTTTCTTT
TRBD1	TRBV19	NA	TRBJ1-5	CASSILSTGLGQPQHF	TGTGCCAGTAGTATTTTATCGACAGGGCTGGGGCAGCCCCAGCATTTT
NA	TRBV5-8	NA	TRBJ2-2	CASSGDGELFF	TGTGCCAGCAGCGGGGACGGGGAGCTGTTTTTT
NA	TRBV9	NA	TRBJ1-1	CASSVATHGDTEAFF	TGTGCCAGCAGCGTAGCGACTCATGGTGACACTGAAGCTTTCTTT
NA	TRBV5-1	NA	TRBJ2-2	CASTRGHTGELFF	TGCGCCAGCACTCGGGGGCACACCGGGGAGCTGTTTTTT
NA	TRBV6-1	NA	TRBJ2-1	CASSEYTSRYNEQFF	TGTGCCAGCAGTGAATATACTAGCCGGTACAATGAGCAGTTCTTC
NA	TRBV21-1	NA	TRBJ2-2	CASSPPPASGRGTGELFF	TGTGCCAGCAGCCCACCCCCGGCTAGCGGGAGGGGCACCGGGGAGCTGTTTTTT
TRBD1	TRBV7-6	NA	TRBJ2-7	CASSLNPPGQGAGEQYF	TGTGCCAGCAGCTTAAACCCACCGGGACAGGGGGCGGGCGAGCAGTACTTC
TRBD1	TRBV11-2	NA	TRBJ2-1	CASSAREGANEQFF	TGTGCCAGCAGCGCCCGAGAGGGGGCCAATGAGCAGTTCTTC
TRBD2	TRBV4-1	NA	TRBJ2-1	CASSRGLAASSYNEQFF	TGCGCCAGCAGCCGGGGACTAGCGGCTAGCTCCTACAATGAGCAGTTCTTC
TRBD1	TRBV7-2	few	TRBJ1-5	CASSLGRAGGVSQPQHF	TGTGCCAGCAGCTTAGGGAGGGCAGGGGGCGTCTCTCAGCCCCAGCATTTT
TRBD1	TRBV19	NA	TRBJ1-2	CASSPFPDRRSYTF	TGTGCCAGTAGTCCTTTCCCGGACAGGCGAAGCTACACCTTC
NA	TRBV6-5	NA	TRBJ1-4	CASTNAVSNEKLFF	TGTGCCAGCACCAATGCGGTCTCTAATGAAAAACTGTTTTTT
TRBD1	TRBV7-2	NA	TRBJ1-2	CASAGQGNYGYTF	TGTGCCAGCGCGGGACAGGGTAACTATGGCTACACCTTC
NA	TRBV5-1	NA	TRBJ2-1	CASTSGTRSNEQFF	TGCGCCAGCACCTCCGGGACCCGTTCAAATGAGCAGTTCTTC
NA	TRBV18	NA	TRBJ2-7	CASSGPNAEEQYF	TGTGCCAGCTCCGGGCCGAATGCGGAGGAGCAGTACTTC
NA	TRBV4-1	NA	TRBJ2-3	CASSQETTGVSPDTQYF	TGCGCCAGCAGCCAAGAGACGACGGGGGTTTCTCCAGATACGCAGTATTTT
NA	TRBV5-1	NA	TRBJ2-1	CASSLLDRSYNEQFF	TGCGCCAGCAGCTTACTAGATAGGTCCTACAATGAGCAGTTCTTC
TRBD1	TRBV2	NA	TRBJ1-2	CASSGRTGFNYGYTF	TGTGCCAGCAGCGGCCGGACAGGCTTTAACTATGGCTACACCTTC
NA	TRBV6-5	NA	TRBJ2-2	CASSPGTRWTGELFF	TGTGCCAGCAGCCCCGGGACCCGGTGGACCGGGGAGCTGTTTTTT
NA	TRBV4-2	NA	TRBJ2-5	CASSQEQGQETQYF	TGTGCCAGCAGCCAAGAGCAGGGCCAAGAGACCCAGTACTTC
NA	TRBV15	NA	TRBJ1-4	CATSRSRVREKLFF	TGTGCCACCAGCAGAAGCCGGGTACGTGAAAAACTGTTTTTT
NA	TRBV7-8	NA	TRBJ1-2	CASSSELNNGYTF	TGTGCCAGCAGCTCGGAACTTAACAATGGCTACACCTTC
NA	TRBV10-3	NA	TRBJ1-5	CAISAQDIGNQPQHF	TGTGCCATCAGTGCACAGGACATTGGCAATCAGCCCCAGCATTTT
NA	TRBV10-3	NA	TRBJ1-1	CAISDRLMNTEAFF	TGTGCCATCAGTGACAGGCTCATGAACACTGAAGCTTTCTTT
NA	TRBV6-4	NA	TRBJ2-3	CASSDGGPNTDTQYF	TGTGCCAGCAGTGACGGGGGGCCTAACACAGATACGCAGTATTTT
TRBD1	TRBV6-4	NA	TRBJ2-3	CASSKGTGGSTDTQYF	TGTGCCAGCAGTAAGGGGACAGGGGGCAGCACAGATACGCAGTATTTT
TRBD1	TRBV6-1	few	TRBJ2-1	CASSAWGQPVF	TGTGCCAGCAGTGCTTGGGGACAGCCGGTCTTC
TRBD1	TRBV5-1	NA	TRBJ1-6	CASSGGGTGGDTLHF	TGCGCCAGCAGCGGCGGTGGGACAGGGGGTGATACCCTCCACTTT
NA	TRBV18	once	TRBJ1-6	CASFGGARAPLHF	TGTGCCAGCTTCGGCGGGGCGAGGGCACCCCTCCACTTT
TRBD1	TRBV29-1	NA	TRBJ2-7	CSVEDEQGDTIFEQYF	TGCAGCGTTGAAGACGAACAGGGGGACACGATCTTCGAGCAGTACTTC
NA	TRBV2	NA	TRBJ1-5	CASSELGGHQPQHF	TGTGCCAGCAGTGAATTGGGGGGCCATCAGCCCCAGCATTTT
NA	TRBV5-1	once	TRBJ2-1	CASSQGGSYNEQFF	TGCGCCAGCAGTCAGGGTGGATCCTACAATGAGCAGTTCTTC
NA	TRBV9	NA	TRBJ1-2	CASSLRGWSYTF	TGTGCCAGCAGCCTCCGGGGGTGGAGCTACACCTTC
NA	TRBV5-1	NA	TRBJ1-2	CASSLGDWQGYTF	TGCGCCAGCAGCTTGGGGGACTGGCAAGGCTACACCTTC
NA	TRBV6-1	NA	TRBJ1-5	CASSDLRQPQHF	TGTGCCAGCAGTGATTTAAGGCAGCCCCAGCATTTT
NA	TRBV7-2	NA	TRBJ1-5	CASSLREGIDQPQHF	TGTGCCAGCAGCTTGCGGGAGGGGATCGATCAGCCCCAGCATTTT
TRBD1	TRBV27	few	TRBJ1-1	CASSVSGGNTEAFF	TGTGCCAGCAGTGTATCAGGGGGTAACACTGAAGCTTTCTTT
NA	TRBV28	NA	TRBJ1-3	CASSLSRSLYF	TGTGCCAGCAGTTTATCCAGATCCCTATATTTT
NA	TRBV9	NA	TRBJ1-5	CASSPLRPQHF	TGTGCCAGCAGCCCCTTAAGGCCCCAGCATTTT
NA	TRBV6-1	NA	TRBJ1-3	CASSVENTIYF	TGTGCCAGCAGCGTGGAAAACACCATATATTTT
TRBD1	TRBV28	NA	TRBJ1-2	CASSPTGTGYGYTF	TGTGCCAGCAGCCCGACGGGGACAGGCTATGGCTACACCTTC
TRBD2	TRBV11-2	NA	TRBJ2-7	CASSRLAGGYEQYF	TGTGCCAGCAGCAGACTAGCGGGAGGGTACGAGCAGTACTTC
NA	TRBV19	NA	TRBJ2-7	CATSRGHQSSYEQYF	TGTGCCACAAGCCGGGGACACCAGTCTTCCTACGAGCAGTACTTC
NA	TRBV6-5	NA	TRBJ2-3	CASSYYGGRTDTQYF	TGTGCCAGCAGTTACTATGGGGGGCGCACAGATACGCAGTATTTT
NA	TRBV6-1	once	TRBJ2-7	CASSESGGRSSYEQYF	TGTGCCAGCAGTGAGAGCGGCGGAAGGAGCTCCTACGAGCAGTACTTC
NA	TRBV28	NA	TRBJ1-5	CASSTQTGGSQPQHF	TGTGCCAGCAGTACACAGACAGGTGGGAGTCAGCCCCAGCATTTT